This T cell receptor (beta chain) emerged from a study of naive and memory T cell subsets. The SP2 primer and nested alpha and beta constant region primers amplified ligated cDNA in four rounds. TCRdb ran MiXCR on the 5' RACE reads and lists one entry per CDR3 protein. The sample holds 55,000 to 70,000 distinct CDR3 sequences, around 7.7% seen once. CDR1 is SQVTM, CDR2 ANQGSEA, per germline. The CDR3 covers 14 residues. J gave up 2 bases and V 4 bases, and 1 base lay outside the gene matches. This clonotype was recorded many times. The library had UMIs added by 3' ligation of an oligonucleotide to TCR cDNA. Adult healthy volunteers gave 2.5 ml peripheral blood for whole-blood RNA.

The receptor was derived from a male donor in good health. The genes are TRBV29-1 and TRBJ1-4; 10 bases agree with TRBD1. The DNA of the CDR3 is TGCAGCGTTGGACAGGGGGCGACTAATGAAAAACTGTTTTTT. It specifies CSVGQGATNEKLFF.